A single sample is the source of the 19 T cell receptor beta chains below, sequenced in a study of blood T cell repertoires in COVID-19. Produced via immunoSEQ multiplex PCR; TCRdb's table is partial and in-frame only. The sample consists of about 240,000 clones, around 90% of them appearing once. The sequencing input was peripheral blood. The receptors shown here come from a man under 40 with COVID-19, enrolled during active disease.

This chain links TRBV4-2 with TRBJ1-5; 7 nucleotides line up with TRBD1. Germline CDR1 LGHNA, CDR2 YNFKEQ. Losses at the gene ends were 0 bases for V and 3 bases for J; bases not matched to a gene: 5. There are 16 residues in the CDR3. The CDR3 loop is CASSQDSQGTNQPQHF. The CDR3 DNA is TGTGCCAGCAGCCAAGATTCACAGGGGACCAATCAGCCCCAGCATTTT.

The chain carries TRBV11-1 and TRBJ2-5; 15 bases are shared with TRBD2. Germline values: CDR1 SGHAT, CDR2 FQDESV (reference sequence). V was clipped by 5 bases and J by 5 bases; unmatched bases: 6. CDR3 size: 16 residues. CDR3 region: CASSRRTSGGAETQYF. CDR3 DNA: TGTGCCAGCAGCCGGAGGACTAGCGGGGGGGCCGAGACCCAGTACTTC.

The chain links TRBV18 to TRBJ1-3, with 8 bases lining up with TRBD1. Losses at the gene ends were 4 bases for V and 0 bases for J; bases not matched to a gene: 11. This CDR3 region has 18 residues. Germline V CDR1 and CDR2: KGHSH, LQKENI. In nucleotides, the CDR3 is TGTGCCAGCTCACTGGGCGGGGGACAGGCCGCCTCTGGAAACACCATATATTTT. Translated: CASSLGGGQAASGNTIYF.

This rearrangement joins TRBV5-1 to TRBJ2-5; a weak D match, TRBD2 (7 bases). With 5 bases removed from V and 4 bases from J, the gap between germline ends came to 18 bases. CDR3 length: 15 residues. Per the germline V gene, CDR1 is SGHRS and CDR2 is YFSETQ. The CDR3 region has the DNA TGCGCCAGCAGTGATGGGAGCGGGACAATAGAGACCCAGTACTTC. It codes for CASSDGSGTIETQYF.

V usage is TRBV7-9 and J usage is TRBJ1-4; a weak D match, TRBD1 (5 bases). Per the germline V gene, CDR1 is SEHNR and CDR2 is FQNEAQ (reference sequence). Trimming took off 5 bases at V and 8 bases at J, with 21 bases between the two ends. This CDR3 comprises 16 residues. The CDR3 spells CASSTTTPLGQEKLFF. CDR3 DNA: TGTGCCAGCAGCACAACGACACCCCTGGGGCAAGAAAAACTGTTTTTT. The full variable domain, in which reference TRBV7-9 and TRBJ1-4 provide the parts outside the CDR3, is DTGVSQNPRHKITKRGQNVTFRCDPISEHNRLYWYRQTLGQGPEFLTYFQNEAQLEKSRLLSDRFSAERPKGSFSTLEIQRTEQGDSAMYLCASSTTTPLGQEKLFFGSGTQLSVL.

The V and J genes are TRBV29-1 and TRBJ1-5, with D perhaps matching TRBD1 (6 bases). The CDR3 consists of 14 residues. Trimming left V 6 bases short and J 2 bases short, with 14 bases between. The germline CDR1 and CDR2 sequences are SQVTM and ANQGSEA. The CDR3 DNA follows: TGCAGCGTATCAGGGACAAGCGGCAATCAGCCCCAGCATTTT. Residues: CSVSGTSGNQPQHF.

The chain's CDR3 is CASSDVGGTNEKLFF. The CDR3, as DNA: TGTGCCAGCAGTGATGTCGGCGGGACTAATGAAAAACTGTTTTTT. The rearrangement uses TRBV2 and TRBJ1-4; the D is unclear. V was clipped by 3 bases and J by 2 bases, with 10 bases between them. CDR1 is SNHLY and CDR2 is FYNNEI in the germline V gene. The CDR3 sequence is 15 residues long.

The rearrangement joins TRBV5-4 to TRBJ2-3, with 10 nucleotides matching TRBD2. This CDR3 comprises 15 residues. Germline values: CDR1 SGHNT, CDR2 YYREEE (reference sequence). The V and J ends lost 3 bases and 1 base, in that order; junction bases with no gene match: 2. The CDR3: CASSSGLAGTDTQYF. DNA of the CDR3: TGTGCCAGCAGCTCAGGACTAGCGGGCACAGATACGCAGTATTTT.

The chain couples TRBV5-6 to TRBJ2-7; maybe TRBD1 (5 bases). The ends were cut back, 2 bases at V and 1 base at J, with 7 bases in the middle. The CDR3 runs to 13 residues. Germline lookup yields CDR1 SGHDT and CDR2 YYEEEE. The CDR3 protein is CASSFAGSYEQYF. The CDR3 DNA reads as TGTGCCAGCAGCTTTGCAGGGTCCTACGAGCAGTACTTC.

This clone was seen a few times. The chain joins TRBV29-1 to TRBJ2-7; TRBD2 agrees at 12 bases. V dropped 4 bases and J dropped 0; count of bases not matched to a gene: 13. Looked up from germline, CDR1 is SQVTM and CDR2 is ANQGSEA. The CDR3 contains 18 residues. CDR3 coding DNA: TGCAGCGTTGCTAAAGGACTAGCGGGAACCAGCCGCTCCTACGAGCAGTACTTC. This translates into CSVAKGLAGTSRSYEQYF.

V usage is TRBV16 and J usage is TRBJ1-1, with D possibly TRBD1 on 5 matching bases. The V end lost 0 bases, the J end lost 4 bases, and 9 bases lay between the germline ends. Germline loops: CDR1 KGHSY, CDR2 FQNENV. CDR3 length equals 14 residues. For the CDR3, the DNA is TGTGCCAGCAGCCAATCGGGGGGTGGCACTGAAGCTTTCTTT. It encodes CASSQSGGGTEAFF.

CDR3 loop: CASRDSGTGNQPQHF. DNA for the CDR3: TGTGCCAGCAGAGATTCCGGGACAGGGAATCAGCCCCAGCATTTT. The V call is TRBV6-6, the J call TRBJ1-5, with 9 bases aligning to TRBD1. Germline lookup yields CDR1 MNHNY and CDR2 SVGAGI (reference sequence). J gave up 4 bases and V 6 bases, and 7 bases lay outside the gene matches. The length of the CDR3 is 15 residues.

The gene calls are TRBV3-1 (or the pseudogene TRBV3-2) and TRBJ2-3; TRBD2 agrees at 12 bases. The CDR3 runs 15 residues. Germline CDR1 and CDR2: LGHDT and YNNKEL (reference sequence). The ends lost 4 bases at V and 8 bases at J; junction bases unmatched: 7. For the CDR3, the DNA is TGTGCCAGCAGCCGTGCTAGCGGGGGGGCCGGTACGCAGTATTTT. It specifies CASSRASGGAGTQYF.

The rearrangement uses TRBV6-5 and TRBJ1-5; D is perhaps TRBD1 (5 bases). Between the trimmed V and J ends, which lost 6 bases and 3 bases, there was a span of 15 bases. CDR3 length equals 15 residues. Germline CDR1 and CDR2: MNHEY and SVGAGI. CDR3 residues: CASRSQGFDNQPQHF. Written as DNA, the CDR3 is TGTGCCAGCAGGAGCCAGGGATTTGACAATCAGCCCCAGCATTTT.

The chain uses TRBV6-2 or TRBV6-3 and TRBJ2-7; D remains unclear. This CDR3 contains 11 residues. V was shortened by 4 bases and J by 3 bases, with 4 bases between the two germline ends. CDR1 and CDR2 (germline): MNHEY, SVGEGT. The CDR3 DNA is TGTGCCAGCAGTTCGGTCTACGAGCAGTACTTC. Translating it yields CASSSVYEQYF.

The chain's CDR3 is CASSRDRGSDTQYF. As DNA, the CDR3 is TGCGCCAGCAGCAGGGACAGGGGATCAGATACGCAGTATTTT. The chain employs TRBV5-1 and TRBJ2-3; 10 bases map to TRBD1. The J segment lost 4 bases and the V segment lost 4 bases, leaving 3 bases of the junction unmatched. Germline V lookup: CDR1 SGHRS, CDR2 YFSETQ. CDR3 length equals 14 residues.

This chain links TRBV11-1 with TRBJ1-4; 7 bases are shared with TRBD1. The CDR3 extends over 14 amino acids. Looked up from germline, CDR1 is SGHAT and CDR2 is FQDESV (reference sequence). The ends lost 5 bases at V and 8 bases at J; junction bases unmatched: 8. The CDR3 sequence is CASSHRDSLEKLFF. Written as DNA, the CDR3 is TGTGCCAGCAGCCATCGGGACAGCCTAGAAAAACTGTTTTTT.

The rearrangement uses TRBV5-1 and TRBJ1-2; D call uncertain. Germline CDR1 and CDR2: SGHRS and YFSETQ. CDR3 size: 15 residues. With 1 base removed from V and 0 bases from J, the gap between germline ends came to 10 bases. CDR3 sequence: CASSLSGASNYGYTF. The DNA of the CDR3 is TGCGCCAGCAGCTTGTCCGGAGCGTCTAACTATGGCTACACCTTC.

The V gene is TRBV15, the J gene TRBJ1-1; D gene unclear. Germline CDR1 LNHNV, CDR2 YYDKDF (reference sequence). The CDR3 runs to 16 residues. Trimming took 0 bases from V and 0 from J, leaving 11 bases between them. The CDR3 loop reads CATSRDSAVMNTEAFF. The CDR3 DNA is TGTGCCACCAGCAGAGATTCTGCAGTCATGAACACTGAAGCTTTCTTT.